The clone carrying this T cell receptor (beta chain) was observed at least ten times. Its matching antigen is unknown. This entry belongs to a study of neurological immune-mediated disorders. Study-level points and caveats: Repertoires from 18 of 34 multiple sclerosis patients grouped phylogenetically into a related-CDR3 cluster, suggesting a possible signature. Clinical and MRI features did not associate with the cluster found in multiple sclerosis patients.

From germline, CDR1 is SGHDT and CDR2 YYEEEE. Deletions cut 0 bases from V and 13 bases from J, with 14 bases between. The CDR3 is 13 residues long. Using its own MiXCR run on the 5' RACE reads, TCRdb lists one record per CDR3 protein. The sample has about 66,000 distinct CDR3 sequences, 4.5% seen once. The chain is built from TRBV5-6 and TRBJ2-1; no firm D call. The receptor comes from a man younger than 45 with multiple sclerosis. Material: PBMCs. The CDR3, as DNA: TGTGCCAGCAGCTTGGCCAACGAATTGAACCAGTTCTTC. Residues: CASSLANELNQFF. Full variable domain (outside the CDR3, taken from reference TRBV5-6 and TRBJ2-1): DAGVTQSPTHLIKTRGQQVTLRCSPKSGHDTVSWYQQALGQGPQFIFQYYEEEERQRGNFPDRFSGHQFPNYSSELNVNALLLGDSALYLCASSLANELNQFFGPGTRLTVL.